These 15 T cell receptor beta chains were all obtained from the same sample, sequenced in a study of blood T cell repertoires in COVID-19. Sequenced by immunoSEQ multiplex PCR; TCRdb stores in-frame clones only, minus some. The sample carries 130,000 or so clones, approximately 77% recorded once. The sample comprised peripheral blood. These receptors originate from a man older than 75 with acute or convalescent COVID-19.

V usage is TRBV6-5 and J usage is TRBJ1-5, with 7 positions matching TRBD1. The germline V gene has CDR1 MNHEY and CDR2 SVGAGI. This CDR3 is built from 14 residues. Trimming cost V 6 bases and J 9 bases; bases outside gene matches: 11. The CDR3 spells CASSSGQALGPQHF. CDR3 in DNA: TGTGCCAGCAGCTCTGGACAGGCCTTGGGGCCCCAGCATTTT.

This chain uses TRBV27 with TRBJ1-1, with D possibly matching TRBD1 (5 bases). The length of the CDR3 is 14 residues. V lost 5 bases and J lost 4, with 14 bases in between. The germline V gene has CDR1 MNHEY and CDR2 SMNVEV (reference sequence). Written as DNA, the CDR3 is TGTGCCAGCAGTCCCTATGGGGGGGGCACTGAAGCTTTCTTT. Amino acid sequence: CASSPYGGGTEAFF.

The chain carries TRBV5-3 and TRBJ1-5; D unclear. TRBV5-3 is an ORF for which the function is uncertain. CDR3 length: 17 amino acids. Trimming removed 1 base at V and 2 bases at J, with 16 bases between. The CDR3 loop reads CARSLFLGAGGNQPQHF. In nucleotides, the CDR3 is TGTGCCAGAAGCTTGTTTTTGGGCGCGGGTGGCAATCAGCCCCAGCATTTT.

The rearrangement uses TRBV7-2 and TRBJ1-6; 9 positions match TRBD1. The CDR3 runs 17 residues. V dropped 2 bases and J dropped 6; count of bases not matched to a gene: 8. Germline CDR1 SGHTA, CDR2 FQGNSA. CDR3 bases: TGTGCCAGCAGCTTAACCGGGACAGGGATCGGTAATTCACCCCTCCACTTT. Protein: CASSLTGTGIGNSPLHF.

V gene TRBV10-3 combines with J gene TRBJ2-2; TRBD1 matches 7 bases. The CDR3 extends over 12 amino acids. The germline V gene has CDR1 ENHRY and CDR2 SYGVKD. After removal of 6 bases from V and 6 bases from J, the junction contained 1 base not matched to a gene. The CDR3 DNA is TGTGCCATCAGGGGACAGTCCGGGGAGCTGTTTTTT. Protein sequence: CAIRGQSGELFF.

The table lists this clone with a few counts. This chain uses TRBV15 with TRBJ1-6; D gene unclear. Trimming removed 5 bases at V and 13 bases at J, with 15 bases between. The CDR3 spans 13 residues. Germline lookup yields CDR1 LNHNV and CDR2 YYDKDF (reference sequence). The CDR3 spells CATSRGEESPLHF. The CDR3 DNA reads TGTGCCACCAGCCGCGGGGAGGAATCCCCCCTCCACTTT. Full variable domain (outside the CDR3, taken from reference TRBV15 and TRBJ1-6): DAMVIQNPRYQVTQFGKPVTLSCSQTLNHNVMYWYQQKSSQAPKLLFHYYDKDFNNEADTPDNFQSRRPNTSFCFLDIRSPGLGDTAMYLCATSRGEESPLHFGNGTRLTVT.

This clone has just a few counts. The sample has other DNA sequences that encode this CDR3 too. This sequence joins TRBV2 and TRBJ1-1; maybe TRBD1 (5 bases). From germline, CDR1 is SNHLY and CDR2 FYNNEI. The CDR3 length is 13 residues. Trimming left V 5 bases short and J 5 bases short, with 12 bases between. CDR3 sequence: CASSPREGTEAFF. The DNA for the CDR3 is TGTGCCAGCAGTCCCCGGGAGGGGACTGAAGCTTTCTTT.

This clone was recorded a few times. This chain links TRBV13 with TRBJ1-3, with D unclear. This CDR3 region has 14 residues. V was cut by 5 bases and J by 2 bases, with 10 bases left in between. CDR1 is PRHDT and CDR2 is FYEKMQ in the germline V gene (reference sequence). This CDR3 reads CASSPWETGNTIYF. As DNA, the CDR3 is TGTGCCAGCAGCCCCTGGGAGACTGGAAACACCATATATTTT. Drawing the rest from reference TRBV13 and TRBJ1-3, the complete variable domain is AAGVIQSPRHLIKEKRETATLKCYPIPRHDTVYWYQQGPGQDPQFLISFYEKMQSDKGSIPDRFSAQQFSDYHSELNMSSLELGDSALYFCASSPWETGNTIYFGEGSWLTVV.

The rearrangement uses TRBV5-1 and TRBJ2-7; tentative D call: TRBD2 (5 bases). The V end was cut by 1 base, the J end by 1 base, with 15 bases between. CDR3 size: 16 residues. Germline V CDR1 and CDR2: SGHRS, YFSETQ. Written as DNA, the CDR3 is TGCGCCAGCAGCTTGCAACTAGGTGCGACATCCTACGAGCAGTACTTC. Encoded protein: CASSLQLGATSYEQYF.

The rearrangement uses TRBV5-1 and TRBJ1-2; perhaps TRBD1 as D (6 bases). The CDR3 consists of 15 residues. V gave up 2 bases and J gave up 4 bases, with 15 bases separating them. CDR1 and CDR2 from the germline V gene are SGHRS and YFSETQ. The CDR3 DNA is TGCGCCAGCAGCTTTCTAGGGGGTGAGGGCTATGGCTACACCTTC. Protein product: CASSFLGGEGYGYTF.

The chain uses TRBV2 and TRBJ2-2; TRBD1 agrees at 10 bases. The J segment lost 6 bases and the V segment lost 6 bases, leaving 7 bases of the junction unmatched. The CDR3 has 15 residues. The germline CDR1 and CDR2 sequences are SNHLY and FYNNEI. The CDR3 is CASSPAGTGAGELFF. In DNA, the CDR3 is TGTGCCAGCAGCCCAGCCGGGACAGGGGCCGGGGAGCTGTTTTTT.

J is TRBJ2-1 and V is TRBV14, with 7 nucleotides matching TRBD2. There are 17 residues in the CDR3. V was pared by 1 base and J by 2 bases, with 8 bases of the junction left unmatched. CDR1 is SGHDN, CDR2 FVKESK, per germline. CDR3 amino acids: CASSQGFWDYTYNEQFF. The CDR3 bases are TGTGCCAGCAGCCAAGGATTTTGGGACTATACCTACAATGAGCAGTTCTTC.

This clone was found a few times. The V and J genes are TRBV10-3 and TRBJ2-3, with a weak D call TRBD1 (5 bases). The V and J ends lost 10 bases and 0 bases respectively, with 14 bases between them. Germline V gives CDR1 ENHRY, CDR2 SYGVKD. This CDR3 region has 14 residues. The CDR3 DNA follows: TGTGCCACCGCGACAGCGATAAGCACAGATACGCAGTATTTT. As protein: CATATAISTDTQYF.

This clone was observed a few times. The chain uses TRBV6-5 and TRBJ1-2, with a possible D match to TRBD1 (5 bases). V lost 0 bases to trimming and J lost 1 base, with 12 bases between them. From germline, CDR1 is MNHEY and CDR2 SVGAGI. The CDR3 has 16 amino acids. The DNA of the CDR3 is TGTGCCAGCAGTTACTCAAGGACGGGGGGTAACTATGGCTACACCTTC. Its translation is CASSYSRTGGNYGYTF.

The V and J genes are TRBV5-1 and TRBJ1-1; D uncertain. The CDR3 runs to 14 residues. CDR1 is SGHRS, CDR2 YFSETQ, per germline. V lost 7 bases and J lost 1, with 14 bases in between. The CDR3 coding sequence is TGCGCCAGCTCCCTCCCGGGAAAGAACACTGAAGCTTTCTTT. It yields the protein CASSLPGKNTEAFF.